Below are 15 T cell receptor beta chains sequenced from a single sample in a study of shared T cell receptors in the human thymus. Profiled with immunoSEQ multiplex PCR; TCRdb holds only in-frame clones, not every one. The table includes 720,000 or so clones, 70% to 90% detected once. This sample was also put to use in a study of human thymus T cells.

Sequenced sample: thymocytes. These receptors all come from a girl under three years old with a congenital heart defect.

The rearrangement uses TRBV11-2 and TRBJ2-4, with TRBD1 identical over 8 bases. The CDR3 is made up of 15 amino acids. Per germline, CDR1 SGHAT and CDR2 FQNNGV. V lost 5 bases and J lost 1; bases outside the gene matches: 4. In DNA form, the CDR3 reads TGTGCCAGCAGCCCTCAGGGGGCTGCCAAAAACATTCAGTACTTC. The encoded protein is CASSPQGAAKNIQYF. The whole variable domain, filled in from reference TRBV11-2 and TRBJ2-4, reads EAGVAQSPRYKIIEKRQSVAFWCNPISGHATLYWYQQILGQGPKLLIQFQNNGVVDDSQLPKDRFSAERLKGVDSTLKIQPAKLEDSAVYLCASSPQGAAKNIQYFGAGTRLSVL.

The CDR3 region is CASSLSHVLLNYGYTF. As DNA, the CDR3 is TGTGCCAGCAGTTTATCCCACGTACTCCTAAACTATGGCTACACCTTC. This chain connects TRBV27 to TRBJ1-2; no reliable D call. The CDR3 is 16 amino acids. Germline loops: CDR1 MNHEY, CDR2 SMNVEV (reference sequence). Deletions cut 0 bases from V and 2 bases from J, with 13 bases between.

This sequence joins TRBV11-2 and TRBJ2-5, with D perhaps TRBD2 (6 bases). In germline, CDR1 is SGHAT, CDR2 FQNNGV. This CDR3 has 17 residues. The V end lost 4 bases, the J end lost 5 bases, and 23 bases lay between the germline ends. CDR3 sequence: CASSSDTFRARGETQYF. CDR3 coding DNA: TGTGCCAGCAGCTCCGATACATTCCGGGCCCGGGGGGAGACCCAGTACTTC.

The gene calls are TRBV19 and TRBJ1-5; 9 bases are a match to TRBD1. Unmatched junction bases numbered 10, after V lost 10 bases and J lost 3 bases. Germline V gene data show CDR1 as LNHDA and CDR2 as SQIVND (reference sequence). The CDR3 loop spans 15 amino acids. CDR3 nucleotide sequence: TGTGCCACAAACACAGGGGGCGATTTCAATCAGCCCCAGCATTTT. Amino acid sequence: CATNTGGDFNQPQHF.

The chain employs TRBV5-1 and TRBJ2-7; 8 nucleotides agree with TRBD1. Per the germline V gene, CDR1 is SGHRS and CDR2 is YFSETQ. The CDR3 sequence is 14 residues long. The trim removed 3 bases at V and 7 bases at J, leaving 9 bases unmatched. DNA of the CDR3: TGCGCCAGCAGCTCGACCGGGACAGGCCCAGAGCAGTACTTC. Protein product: CASSSTGTGPEQYF.

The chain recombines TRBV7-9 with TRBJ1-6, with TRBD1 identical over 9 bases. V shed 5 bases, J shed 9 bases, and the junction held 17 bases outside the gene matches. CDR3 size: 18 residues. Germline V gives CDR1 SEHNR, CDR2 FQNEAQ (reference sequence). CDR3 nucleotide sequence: TGTGCCAGCAGCCTTCACAACCGGGACAGGGCGGTATTTTCACCCCTCCACTTT. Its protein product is CASSLHNRDRAVFSPLHF.

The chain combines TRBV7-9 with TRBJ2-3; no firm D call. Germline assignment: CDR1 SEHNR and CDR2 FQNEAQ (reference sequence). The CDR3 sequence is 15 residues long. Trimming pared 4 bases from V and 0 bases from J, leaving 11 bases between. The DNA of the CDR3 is TGTGCCAGCAGCTCAAACACCCCTAGCACAGATACGCAGTATTTT. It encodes CASSSNTPSTDTQYF. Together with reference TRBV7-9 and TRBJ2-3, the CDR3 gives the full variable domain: DTGVSQNPRHKITKRGQNVTFRCDPISEHNRLYWYRQTLGQGPEFLTYFQNEAQLEKSRLLSDRFSAERPKGSFSTLEIQRTEQGDSAMYLCASSSNTPSTDTQYFGPGTRLTVL.

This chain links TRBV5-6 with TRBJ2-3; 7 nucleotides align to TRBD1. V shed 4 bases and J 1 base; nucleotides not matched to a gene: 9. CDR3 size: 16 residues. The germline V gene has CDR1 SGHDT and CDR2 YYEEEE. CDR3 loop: CASSPTDRDGTDTQYF. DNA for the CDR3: TGTGCCAGCAGCCCAACCGACAGGGACGGCACAGATACGCAGTATTTT.

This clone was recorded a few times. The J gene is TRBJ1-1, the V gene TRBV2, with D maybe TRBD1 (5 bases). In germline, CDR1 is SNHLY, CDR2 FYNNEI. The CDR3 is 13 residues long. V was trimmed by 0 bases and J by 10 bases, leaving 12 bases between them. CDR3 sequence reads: CASSEARDFLAFF. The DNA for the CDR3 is TGTGCCAGCAGTGAAGCGCGGGACTTTCTAGCTTTCTTT. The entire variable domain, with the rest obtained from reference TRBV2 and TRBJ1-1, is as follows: EPEVTQTPSHQVTQMGQEVILRCVPISNHLYFYWYRQILGQKVEFLVSFYNNEISEKSEIFDDQFSVERPDGSNFTLKIRSTKLEDSAMYFCASSEARDFLAFFGQGTRLTVV.

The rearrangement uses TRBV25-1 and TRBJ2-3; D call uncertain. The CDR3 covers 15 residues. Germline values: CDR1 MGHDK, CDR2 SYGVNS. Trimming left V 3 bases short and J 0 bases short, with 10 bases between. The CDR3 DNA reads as TGTGCCAGCAGTGAGCTAGTGGCGAGCACAGATACGCAGTATTTT. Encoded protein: CASSELVASTDTQYF.

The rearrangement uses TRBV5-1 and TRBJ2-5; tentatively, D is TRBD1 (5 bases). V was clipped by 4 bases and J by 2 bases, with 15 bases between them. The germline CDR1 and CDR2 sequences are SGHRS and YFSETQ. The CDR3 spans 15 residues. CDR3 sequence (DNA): TGCGCCAGCAGCCGCGACAAAGGGGAACAAGAGACCCAGTACTTC. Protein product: CASSRDKGEQETQYF.

This chain's CDR3 is CASRGGGFSYNEQFF. The CDR3 DNA follows: TGTGCCAGCAGGGGCGGGGGGTTCTCCTACAATGAGCAGTTCTTC. This chain joins TRBV2 and TRBJ2-1, with 8 bases that match TRBD2. CDR3 length equals 15 residues. Germline-derived CDR1 and CDR2 are SNHLY and FYNNEI. The trim removed 6 bases at V and 0 bases at J, leaving 4 bases unmatched.

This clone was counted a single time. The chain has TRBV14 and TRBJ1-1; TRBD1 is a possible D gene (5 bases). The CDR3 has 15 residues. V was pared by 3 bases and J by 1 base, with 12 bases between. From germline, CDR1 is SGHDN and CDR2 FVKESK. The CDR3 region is CASSQTQGQNTEAFF. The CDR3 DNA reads TGTGCCAGCAGCCAGACGCAGGGCCAGAACACTGAAGCTTTCTTT.

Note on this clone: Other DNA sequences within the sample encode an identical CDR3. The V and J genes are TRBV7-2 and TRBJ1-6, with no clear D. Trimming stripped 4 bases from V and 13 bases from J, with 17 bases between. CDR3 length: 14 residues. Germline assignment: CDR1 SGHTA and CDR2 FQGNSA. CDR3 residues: CASSSDFNNSPLHF. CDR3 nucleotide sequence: TGTGCCAGCAGCTCGGACTTTAATAACTCCCCCCTCCACTTT. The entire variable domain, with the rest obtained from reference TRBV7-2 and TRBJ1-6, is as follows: GAGVSQSPSNKVTEKGKDVELRCDPISGHTALYWYRQSLGQGLEFLIYFQGNSAPDKSGLPSDRFSAERTGGSVSTLTIQRTQQEDSAVYLCASSSDFNNSPLHFGNGTRLTVT.

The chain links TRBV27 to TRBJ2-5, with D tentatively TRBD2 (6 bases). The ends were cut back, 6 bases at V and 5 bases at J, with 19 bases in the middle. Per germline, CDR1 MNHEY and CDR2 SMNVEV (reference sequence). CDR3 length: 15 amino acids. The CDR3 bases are TGTGCCAGCAGCCTAGGGGCGGGACTCCTTGAGACCCAGTACTTC. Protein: CASSLGAGLLETQYF.